This T cell receptor beta chain was captured in a study of Tregs in tolerant kidney transplant recipients. Study-wide context: Mixed chimerism was transient after nonmyeloablative marrow transplants from related graft donors.

Comments on this clone: The antigen is not known.

The study's findings and limits: Biological reproducibility was not directly addressed in this study. Findings come from small patient numbers and require larger validation.

V lost 0 bases, J lost 3 bases, and 13 bases lay in between. Germline lookup yields CDR1 SGDLS and CDR2 YYNGEE. The CDR3 is 16 amino acids. Thawed PBMCs were FACS-sorted into unstimulated CD4+CD25+CD127- regulatory T cells, CD4+CD25- non-regulatory cells, CD4 and CD8 cells. The assay was immunoSEQ multiplex PCR, and TCRdb's table has in-frame clones only and misses some. The sample has 110,000 or so clones; roughly 90% are singletons. V gene TRBV9 combines with J gene TRBJ1-3; no reliable D call. The source of this sequence is a human donor who received a combined kidney and bone marrow transplant. This sample comprised CD4+ T cells from blood, obtained before the transplant. The CDR3 is CASSVEQYRFGNTIYF. CDR3 bases: TGTGCCAGCAGCGTAGAACAGTACCGGTTTGGAAACACCATATATTTT.